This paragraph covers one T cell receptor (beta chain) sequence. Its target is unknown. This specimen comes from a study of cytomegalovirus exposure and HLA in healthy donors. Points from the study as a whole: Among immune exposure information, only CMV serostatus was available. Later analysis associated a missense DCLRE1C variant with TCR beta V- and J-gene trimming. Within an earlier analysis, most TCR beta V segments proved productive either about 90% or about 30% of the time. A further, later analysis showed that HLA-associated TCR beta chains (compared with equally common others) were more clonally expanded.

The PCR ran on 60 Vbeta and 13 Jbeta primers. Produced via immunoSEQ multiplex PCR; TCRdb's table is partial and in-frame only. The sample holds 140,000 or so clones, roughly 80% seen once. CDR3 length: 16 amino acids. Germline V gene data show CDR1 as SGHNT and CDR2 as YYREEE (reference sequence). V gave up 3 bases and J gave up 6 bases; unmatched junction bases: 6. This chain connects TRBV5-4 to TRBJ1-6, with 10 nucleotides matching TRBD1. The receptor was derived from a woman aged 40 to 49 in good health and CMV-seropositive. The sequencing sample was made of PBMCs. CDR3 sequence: CASSSRTGGSNSPLHF. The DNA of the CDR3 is TGTGCCAGCAGCTCCCGGACAGGGGGTTCTAATTCACCCCTCCACTTT.